Detailed here is one T cell receptor (beta chain). This receptor's antigen is unknown. No clone much larger than this one lies a single base away; base qualities are absent. None of the patients had been given any treatment before thyroid surgery. Using T-cell receptor beta sequencing, the study looked back at clinical samples from patients collected from the early 2010s to the late 2010s. This sample was taken from a study of metastatic and nonmetastatic thyroid tumors (dated by TCRdb to the early 2020s). Context from the whole study: For patients with malignant and with benign thyroid disease, the researchers compared repertoires between peripheral blood samples and tumor or nodule tissue samples. What the study reported, not specific to this receptor: In both blood and tumor samples, malignant tumors were reported to have significantly higher TCR beta diversity than benign nodules.

CDR1 is given as SGHRS and CDR2 as YFSETQ, both from the germline V gene. The CDR3 goes from the cysteine to the phenylalanine over 15 residues. The retained sequence is limited to the CDR3, 45 bases, with the frame set at the first base. A distance of 14 bases separates the germline ends of V and J, which lose 0 bases and 4 bases respectively. The library was prepared using PCR. Sequencer: Illumina HiSeq 4000. High-throughput sequencing was used to profile the TCR beta-chain CDR3 region of each patient. Per the authors' processing: Drawing on CDR3 differences between clinicopathological groups, the researchers built a classifier meant to tell apart patients with distant-metastatic papillary thyroid cancer. The Shannon index was used to measure repertoire diversity, and the Morisita-Horn index was used to measure how similar tumor and blood repertoires were. TCRdb trimmed public reads at Q25 via fastp, called clones via MiXCR and kept in-frame beta chains. These V and J calls are TCRdb output, not the study's own analysis. Across this sample there are about 19,000 clones, with around a sixth seen only once. Under 20% of the sample rests with the top ten.

The source material was blood. The rearranged segments are TRBV5-1 and TRBJ2-7, and perhaps TRBD1 as D gene, on 6 matching bases. The TCR comes from a male donor with papillary thyroid cancer or a benign thyroid nodule (not recorded which). Some clones in this sample may be carry-over from other donors' samples. The CDR3 region: CASSLDVTGTYEQYF. The bases read TGCGCCAGCAGCTTGGACGTGACAGGTACTTACGAGCAGTACTTC.